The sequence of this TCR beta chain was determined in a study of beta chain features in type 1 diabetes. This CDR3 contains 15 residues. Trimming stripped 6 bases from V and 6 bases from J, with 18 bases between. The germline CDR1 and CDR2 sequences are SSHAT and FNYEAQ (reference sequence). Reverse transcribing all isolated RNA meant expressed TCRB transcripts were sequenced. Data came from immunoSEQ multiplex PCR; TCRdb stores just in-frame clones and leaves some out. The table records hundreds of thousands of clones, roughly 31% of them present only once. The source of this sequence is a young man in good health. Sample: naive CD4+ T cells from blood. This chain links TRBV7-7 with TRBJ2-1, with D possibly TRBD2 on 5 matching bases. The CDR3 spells CASSRTEGRGNEQFF. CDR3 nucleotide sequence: TGTGCCAGCAGTCGTACTGAGGGCCGAGGCAATGAGCAGTTCTTC.